The text below deals with one T cell receptor (beta chain). What it binds is unknown. Time point here: blood from clinic visit 5 months post-surgery; TSC patient then seizure free. Surgery cases with the highest brain T cell transcript signatures were chosen for sequencing. Before surgery, patients took at least one anti-epileptic drug. This CDR3 contains 13 residues. The germline V and J ends were trimmed by 3 bases and 6 bases, with 11 bases remaining between them. Germline CDR1 is LNHDA and CDR2 is SQIVND (reference sequence). These data belong to a study of brain T cells in children with intractable seizures. Study-level results: Absence of clones before surgery may stem from lower sequencing depth. Viral specificity was inferred only from CDR3 similarity; HCMV serostatus was unknown.

Profiled with immunoSEQ multiplex PCR; TCRdb holds only in-frame clones, not every one. The sample records hundreds of thousands of clones, over 85% being singletons. The TCR comes from a boy under three years old with tuberous sclerosis and intractable seizures. The rearrangement joins TRBV19 to TRBJ1-2, with D unclear. This specimen was peripheral blood, taken 4 to 5 months after surgery. CDR3 bases: TGTGCCAGTAGTATTTTCGGAACCGATGGCTACACCTTC. Amino acids: CASSIFGTDGYTF.